Listed here are 30 T cell receptor beta chains from one sample, sequenced in a study of regulatory T cells in long-lasting Graves disease. Researchers made TCR beta libraries by using iRepertoire HTBI primers and running Arm-PCR on CDR3 regions. In TCRdb, the multiplex PCR reads were re-called with MiXCR into one record per CDR3 protein. The data show fewer than 450,000 distinct CDR3 sequences, around 21% seen once. Time point described: persistent/refractory GD, antithyroid drugs over 5 years with positive TRAb. Isolated PBMC RNA provided the starting material for the TCR library. Specimen: peripheral blood mononuclear cells (PBMCs), collected when the disease was refractory, from a patient treated with antithyroid drugs. Every receptor here comes from a female donor with Graves disease.

This clonotype has a handful of counts. The V gene is TRBV7-8, the J gene TRBJ2-2, with 10 bases aligning to TRBD2. There are 14 residues in the CDR3. Looked up from germline, CDR1 is SGHVS and CDR2 is FQNEAQ. J gave up 9 bases and V 4 bases, and 5 bases lay outside the gene matches. The CDR3 loop is CASSSASGSWELFF. The CDR3 DNA follows: TGTGCCAGCAGCTCGGCTAGCGGGAGTTGGGAGCTGTTTTTT.

In the case of this clonotype: A much larger clone differs from this one at a single base, so this may be a read error. V and J are TRBV6-1 and TRBJ2-7; 11 bases line up with TRBD2. V gave up 10 bases and J gave up 4 bases; unmatched junction bases: 6. The CDR3 is 13 residues long. Germline CDR1 MNHNS, CDR2 SASEGT. Written as DNA, the CDR3 is TGTGCCACCGGTACTAGCGGGAGATACGAGCAGTACTTC. Translation gives CATGTSGRYEQYF.

The table lists this clonotype with a few counts. J is TRBJ1-1 and V is TRBV20-1, with unresolved D. V lost 3 bases and J lost 11, with 13 bases in between. Germline loops: CDR1 DFQATT, CDR2 SNEGSKA (reference sequence). The length of the CDR3 is 11 residues. The CDR3 is CSARNQGGAFF. In DNA form, the CDR3 reads TGCAGTGCTAGGAACCAAGGTGGCGCTTTCTTT.

The chain couples TRBV7-2 to TRBJ1-4; the D is unclear. CDR3 length: 15 residues. V was shortened by 1 base and J by 5 bases, with 11 bases between the two germline ends. Germline V gene lookup returns CDR1 SGHTA and CDR2 FQGNSA. The CDR3 protein is CASSLDGVLNEKLFF. In nucleotides, the CDR3 is TGTGCCAGCAGCTTAGATGGGGTTTTGAATGAAAAACTGTTTTTT.

This clonotype was found a few times. The junction and the germline gene differ at one end; a read error may be behind it. The chain couples TRBV28 to TRBJ2-6; perhaps D is TRBD1 or TRBD2 (5 bases each). The CDR3 is 17 amino acids. The germline CDR1 and CDR2 sequences are MDHEN and SYDVKM. As DNA, the CDR3 is TGTGCCAGCAGTTTAGGGCAGGGAGACCCTGGGGTCAACGTCCTGACTTTC. Its protein is CASSLGQGDPGVNVLTF.

Only one count was recorded for this clonotype. The chain is built from TRBV2 and TRBJ2-7, with TRBD2 identical over 13 bases. The CDR3 contains 15 residues. Germline V gives CDR1 SNHLY, CDR2 FYNNEI. V dropped 6 bases and J dropped 6; count of bases not matched to a gene: 8. DNA of the CDR3: TGTGCCAGCAGGAAAGGACTAGCGGGAGTGCTCGAGCAGTACTTC. It codes for CASRKGLAGVLEQYF.

V and J are TRBV29-1 and TRBJ2-7; D may be TRBD2 (8 bases). Between the trimmed V and J ends, which lost 6 bases and 0 bases, there was a span of 15 bases. CDR1 SQVTM and CDR2 ANQGSEA come from the germline V gene. The CDR3 has 14 amino acids. In nucleotides, the CDR3 is TGCAGCGTCGTTAGCGGGACAGCCTCCTACGAGCAGTACTTC. This translates into CSVVSGTASYEQYF.

The rearrangement links TRBV11-2 to TRBJ2-5; D unclear. The CDR3 has 13 residues. From germline, CDR1 is SGHAT and CDR2 FQNNGV. Trimming pared 0 bases from V and 3 bases from J, leaving 5 bases between. CDR3 region: CASSLDQKETQYF. The CDR3 DNA follows: TGTGCCAGCAGCTTAGACCAAAAAGAGACCCAGTACTTC.

About this clonotype itself: A much larger clone differs from this one at a single base, so this may be a read error. The V call is TRBV5-1, the J call TRBJ1-2; no clear D gene. Germline values: CDR1 SGHRS, CDR2 YFSETQ. The CDR3 is 12 residues long. CDR3 protein: CASRLGNYGHTF. The CDR3 nucleotides read TGCGCCAGCAGGTTAGGGAACTATGGCCACACCTTC.

There are a few counts of this clonotype. The gene calls are TRBV18 and TRBJ2-5; possible D gene TRBD1, 7 bases. V was trimmed by 2 bases and J by 0 bases, leaving 16 bases between them. The CDR3 loop spans 17 amino acids. Germline CDR1 reads KGHSH; CDR2 reads LQKENI. CDR3 coding DNA: TGTGCCAGCTCACCATCGAGACAGGGAGGATACCAAGAGACCCAGTACTTC. Encoded protein: CASSPSRQGGYQETQYF.

This chain connects TRBV19 to TRBJ1-5; D gene unclear. There are 15 residues in the CDR3. Trimming took 1 base from V and 7 from J, leaving 14 bases between them. CDR1 is LNHDA and CDR2 is SQIVND in the germline V gene (reference sequence). The chain's CDR3 is CASSIGGGLGQPQHF. Written as DNA, the CDR3 is TGTGCCAGTAGTATAGGAGGAGGGCTGGGACAGCCCCAGCATTTT. The full variable domain, in which reference TRBV19 and TRBJ1-5 provide the parts outside the CDR3, is DGGITQSPKYLFRKEGQNVTLSCEQNLNHDAMYWYRQDPGQGLRLIYYSQIVNDFQKGDIAEGYSVSREKKESFPLTVTSAQKNPTAFYLCASSIGGGLGQPQHFGDGTRLSIL.

This rearrangement joins TRBV2 to TRBJ2-3; weak D call: TRBD1 (5 bases). Germline CDR1 and CDR2: SNHLY and FYNNEI. This CDR3 is 14 amino acids long. The V end was cut by 4 bases, the J end by 2 bases, with 10 bases between. The CDR3: CASSVTVSTDTQYF. DNA of the CDR3: TGTGCCAGCAGTGTGACAGTATCCACAGATACGCAGTATTTT. Supplemented by reference TRBV2 and TRBJ2-3, the full variable domain reads EPEVTQTPSHQVTQMGQEVILRCVPISNHLYFYWYRQILGQKVEFLVSFYNNEISEKSEIFDDQFSVERPDGSNFTLKIRSTKLEDSAMYFCASSVTVSTDTQYFGPGTRLTVL.

This CDR3 reads CASSRTGETEAFF. For the CDR3, the DNA is TGTGCCAGCAGCCGGACAGGGGAAACTGAAGCTTTCTTT. This chain uses TRBV6-4 with TRBJ1-1; 9 bases map to TRBD1. The CDR3 loop spans 13 amino acids. CDR1 is MRHNA and CDR2 is SNTAGT in the germline V gene. V was pared by 6 bases and J by 5 bases, with 4 bases of the junction left unmatched.

This clonotype was picked up many times. The chain links TRBV28 to TRBJ1-2; tentative D call: TRBD1 (5 bases). Trimming stripped 5 bases from V and 2 bases from J, with 15 bases between. The CDR3 is made up of 15 amino acids. Germline V gene sequence: CDR1 MDHEN, CDR2 SYDVKM. The CDR3 region has the DNA TGTGCCAGCAGTAAAACCCCGGGACGGAACTATGGCTACACCTTC. It yields the protein CASSKTPGRNYGYTF.

This clonotype was picked up many times. V usage is TRBV28 and J usage is TRBJ1-5; weak D call: TRBD1 (6 bases). V lost 3 bases and J 2 bases, leaving 17 bases between the germline ends. CDR1 MDHEN and CDR2 SYDVKM come from the germline V gene. The CDR3 spans 17 residues. Here the CDR3 DNA reads TGTGCCAGCAGTTTCTGGGACATTAACCAGGGCAATCAGCCCCAGCATTTT. Residues: CASSFWDINQGNQPQHF.

This clonotype turned up a few times. This chain connects TRBV14 to TRBJ1-5; 8 bases are shared with TRBD1. The CDR3 is 18 amino acids. J was trimmed by 5 bases and V by 1 base; bases with no gene match: 13. Germline CDR1 is SGHDN and CDR2 is FVKESK. The CDR3 sequence is CASSQGRAGGIIDQPQHF. The CDR3 DNA follows: TGTGCCAGCAGCCAAGGGAGGGCAGGGGGCATCATAGATCAGCCCCAGCATTTT.

This clonotype has a count of ten or more. The chain has TRBV10-2 and TRBJ1-1; D is undetermined. CDR3 length: 11 amino acids. Germline loops: CDR1 WSHSY, CDR2 SAAADI. Trimming cost V 6 bases and J 7 bases, with 9 bases left between them. The CDR3 here is CASSVQHEAFF. The CDR3 nucleotides are TGCGCCAGCAGCGTACAGCATGAAGCTTTCTTT.

V and J are TRBV6-2 or TRBV6-3 and TRBJ2-7, with D possibly matching TRBD2 (5 bases). With 5 bases removed from V and 4 bases from J, the gap between germline ends came to 12 bases. Germline lookup yields CDR1 MNHEY and CDR2 SVGEGT. There are 13 residues in the CDR3. The CDR3 nucleotides are TGTGCCAGCAGTGAAGGAGGAGTTTACGAGCAGTACTTC. Protein product: CASSEGGVYEQYF.

This clonotype was counted between two and nine times. The chain carries TRBV6-2 or TRBV6-3 and TRBJ1-5; D gene uncertain. Trimming removed 6 bases from V and 0 bases from J, with 12 bases in between. Germline V gene sequence: CDR1 MNHEY, CDR2 SVGEGT. The CDR3 runs 15 residues. This CDR3 is CASSATGSSNQPQHF. CDR3 coding DNA: TGTGCCAGCAGCGCTACCGGGTCTAGCAATCAGCCCCAGCATTTT.

The rearrangement joins TRBV28 to TRBJ1-5; 7 bases map to TRBD1. V shed 8 bases, J shed 7 bases, and the junction held 11 bases outside the gene matches. This CDR3 comprises 14 residues. From germline, CDR1 is MDHEN and CDR2 SYDVKM. The CDR3 loop reads CASGTGAGGQPQHF. DNA of the CDR3: TGTGCCAGCGGTACAGGGGCTGGAGGGCAGCCCCAGCATTTT.

This chain connects TRBV7-2 to TRBJ2-2; TRBD2 agrees at 8 bases. Trimming at V came to 5 bases and at J to 5 bases, leaving 10 bases not matched to a gene. CDR1 is SGHTA and CDR2 is FQGNSA in the germline V gene. The CDR3 runs to 16 residues. The CDR3 nucleotides read TGTGCCAGCAGCAAGACTAGCGAGAGTGTAACCGGGGAGCTGTTTTTT. Its translation is CASSKTSESVTGELFF. The full variable domain, with the rest looked up from reference TRBV7-2 and TRBJ2-2, is GAGVSQSPSNKVTEKGKDVELRCDPISGHTALYWYRQSLGQGLEFLIYFQGNSAPDKSGLPSDRFSAERTGGSVSTLTIQRTQQEDSAVYLCASSKTSESVTGELFFGEGSRLTVL.

V and J are TRBV11-2 and TRBJ2-2, with 7 bases matching TRBD1. The CDR3 length is 13 residues. Looked up from germline, CDR1 is SGHAT and CDR2 is FQNNGV. With V trimmed by 6 bases and J by 9 bases, 7 bases remained unmatched. The CDR3 region has the DNA TGTGCCAGCAGAACTGACAGGGAGTGGGAGCTGTTTTTT. Amino acids: CASRTDREWELFF.

At least ten counts were recorded for this clonotype. This sequence joins TRBV6-1 and TRBJ2-5; 11 bases fit TRBD2. The V gene's germline CDR1 is MNHNS and CDR2 SASEGT. CDR3 length: 15 residues. After removal of 4 bases from V and 2 bases from J, the junction contained 3 bases not matched to a gene. DNA of the CDR3: TGTGCCAGCAGTGGGGGACTAGCGGCTCAAGAGACCCAGTACTTC. It codes for CASSGGLAAQETQYF.

This clonotype has only a few counts. The chain combines TRBV20-1 with TRBJ2-7; 9 bases align to TRBD2. Germline V gene lookup returns CDR1 DFQATT and CDR2 SNEGSKA (reference sequence). V lost 6 bases, J lost 4 bases, and 7 bases stayed unmatched. CDR3 length: 13 amino acids. The DNA for the CDR3 is TGCAGTGCGTTCAGCGGGGGGAGATACGAGCAGTACTTC. This codes for CSAFSGGRYEQYF.

This clonotype has a handful of counts. This sequence joins TRBV29-1 and TRBJ1-2, with TRBD1 matching over 8 bases. This CDR3 comprises 14 residues. The V and J ends lost 5 bases and 6 bases, in that order; junction bases with no gene match: 11. Germline V lookup: CDR1 SQVTM, CDR2 ANQGSEA. CDR3 region: CSVKNWGQVHGYTF. The CDR3 DNA reads as TGCAGCGTTAAAAATTGGGGACAGGTTCATGGCTACACCTTC.

The chain recombines TRBV24-1 with TRBJ2-5; 9 positions agree with TRBD2. V lost 4 bases, J lost 4 bases, and 15 bases stayed unmatched. The CDR3 runs 18 residues. From germline, CDR1 is KGHDR and CDR2 SFDVKD. The CDR3 loop is CATSEQRASGKPVETQYF. The DNA for the CDR3 is TGTGCCACCAGTGAGCAGCGAGCTAGCGGGAAACCGGTAGAGACCCAGTACTTC.

On this clonotype itself: This may stem from a read error, because a much larger clone lies one nucleotide away. This sequence joins TRBV7-9 and TRBJ1-2, with TRBD1 matching 7 bases. CDR1 and CDR2 (germline): SEHNR, FQNEAQ (reference sequence). This CDR3 spans 10 amino acids. CDR3 loop: CANSLGQDTF. CDR3 in DNA: TGTGCCAACAGCTTAGGACAGGACACCTTC.

This clonotype was picked up a small number of times. The rearrangement uses TRBV7-9 and TRBJ2-5; 12 nucleotides agree with TRBD1. CDR3 length: 15 amino acids. Germline values: CDR1 SEHNR, CDR2 FQNEAQ (reference sequence). After removal of 5 bases from V and 6 bases from J, the junction contained 7 bases not matched to a gene. CDR3 amino acids: CASSPGTGGGKTQYF. The CDR3 nucleotides read TGTGCCAGCAGCCCCGGGACAGGGGGCGGGAAGACCCAGTACTTC.

This clonotype was picked up many times. The chain carries TRBV27 and TRBJ2-1; 9 bases map to TRBD2. CDR1 MNHEY and CDR2 SMNVEV come from the germline V gene (reference sequence). This CDR3 is 13 amino acids long. V shed 4 bases and J 13 bases; nucleotides not matched to a gene: 8. The CDR3 bases are TGTGCCAGCAGTTGGACCGGGACTAGCATACAGTTCTTC. Protein: CASSWTGTSIQFF.

This chain joins TRBV7-9 and TRBJ2-7; a weak D match, TRBD2 (5 bases). The length of the CDR3 is 11 residues. Germline CDR1 SEHNR, CDR2 FQNEAQ (reference sequence). V lost 8 bases and J 3 bases, leaving 8 bases between the germline ends. This CDR3 reads CASGLFYEQYF. CDR3 nucleotides: TGTGCCAGCGGACTCTTCTACGAGCAGTACTTC.